This T cell receptor beta chain derives from a study of blood T cell repertoires in COVID-19. Study background: Whether acute or convalescent, the COVID-19 samples came from the United States, Italy and Spain.

As handled by the study authors: From reference gene primer amplification, estimates of nucleated cell counts were derived. TCRdb's copy holds only in-frame clones and misses some; the assay was immunoSEQ multiplex PCR. That table furnishes V, J and clone size, whereas the DNA furnished D and trimming. This table has approximately 290,000 clones, about 89% appearing once. This CDR3 is 13 amino acids long. Germline CDR1 MNHEY, CDR2 SVGAGI. Trimming pared 5 bases from V and 3 bases from J, leaving 10 bases between. Sequencing was done on a sample of peripheral blood. This chain uses TRBV6-5 with TRBJ1-1, with D unclear. The sequence was obtained from a woman aged 25 to 39 with COVID-19, enrolled during active disease. CDR3 nucleotides: TGTGCCAGCAGTCGAGACGGGGACACTGAAGCTTTCTTT. This sequence encodes CASSRDGDTEAFF.